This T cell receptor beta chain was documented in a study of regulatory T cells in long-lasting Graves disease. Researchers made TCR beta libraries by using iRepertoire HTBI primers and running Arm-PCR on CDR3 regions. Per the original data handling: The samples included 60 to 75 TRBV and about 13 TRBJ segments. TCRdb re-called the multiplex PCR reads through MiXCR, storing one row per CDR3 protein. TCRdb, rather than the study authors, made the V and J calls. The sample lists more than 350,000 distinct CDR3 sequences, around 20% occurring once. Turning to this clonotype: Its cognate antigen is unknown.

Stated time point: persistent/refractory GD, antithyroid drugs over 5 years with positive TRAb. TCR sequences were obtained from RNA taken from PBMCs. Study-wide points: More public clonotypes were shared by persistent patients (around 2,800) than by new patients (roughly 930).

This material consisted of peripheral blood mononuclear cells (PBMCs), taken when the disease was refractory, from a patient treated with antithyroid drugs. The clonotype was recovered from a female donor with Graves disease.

The CDR3 sequence: CATSDSNRQDIEGYTF. The CDR3 DNA sequence: TGTGCCACCAGTGATTCGAACAGACAGGACATCGAGGGCTACACCTTC. J is TRBJ1-2 and V is TRBV24-1; the D gene is possibly TRBD1 (6 bases). CDR1 KGHDR and CDR2 SFDVKD come from the germline V gene. The ends were cut back, 2 bases at V and 8 bases at J, with 20 bases in the middle. This CDR3 has 16 residues.